This T cell receptor (beta chain) derives from a study of PD-1 blockade in classical Hodgkin lymphoma. The sample's time point: newly diagnosed, previously untreated cHL patient sample. Thawed PBMCs were the source of CD4+ T cells, purified by magnetic negative selection. Untreated, newly diagnosed classical Hodgkin lymphoma PBMCs served for comparison. To note about this clone: Antigen: not known.

Trimming removed 8 bases from V and 3 bases from J; junction bases left unmatched: 0. This CDR3 contains 13 residues. Germline values: CDR1 MNHEY, CDR2 SVGAGI. Whole-study results and caveats: It was reported that newly diagnosed patients had less baseline TCR diversity than healthy donors.

Using immunoSEQ multiplex PCR, the repertoire was profiled, and TCRdb retains in-frame clones only, with some absent. The sample consists of about 24,000 clones, more than 80% of them appearing once. The chain couples TRBV6-5 to TRBJ2-2; TRBD1 agrees at 10 bases. The sequencing input was CD4+ T cells from blood. This clonotype was obtained from a human donor with classical Hodgkin lymphoma. CDR3: CASGTGDTGELFF. DNA for the CDR3: TGTGCCAGCGGGACAGGGGACACCGGGGAGCTGTTTTTT.